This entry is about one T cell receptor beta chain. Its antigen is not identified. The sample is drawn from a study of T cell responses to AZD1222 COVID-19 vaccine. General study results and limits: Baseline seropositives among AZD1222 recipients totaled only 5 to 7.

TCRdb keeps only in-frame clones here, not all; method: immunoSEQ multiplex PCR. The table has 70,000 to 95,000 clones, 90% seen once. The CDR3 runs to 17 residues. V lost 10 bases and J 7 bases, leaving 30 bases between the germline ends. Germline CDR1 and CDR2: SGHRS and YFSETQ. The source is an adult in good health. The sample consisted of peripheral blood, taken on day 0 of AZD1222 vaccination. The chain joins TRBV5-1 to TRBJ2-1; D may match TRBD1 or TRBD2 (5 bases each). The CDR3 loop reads CASGDGFGSTTLNEQFF. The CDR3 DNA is TGCGCCTCCGGGGACGGATTTGGGTCGACCACACTTAATGAGCAGTTCTTC. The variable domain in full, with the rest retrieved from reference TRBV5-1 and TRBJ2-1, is KAGVTQTPRYLIKTRGQQVTLSCSPISGHRSVSWYQQTPGQGLQFLFEYFSETQRNKGNFPGRFSGRQFSNSRSEMNVSTLELGDSALYLCASGDGFGSTTLNEQFFGPGTRLTVL.